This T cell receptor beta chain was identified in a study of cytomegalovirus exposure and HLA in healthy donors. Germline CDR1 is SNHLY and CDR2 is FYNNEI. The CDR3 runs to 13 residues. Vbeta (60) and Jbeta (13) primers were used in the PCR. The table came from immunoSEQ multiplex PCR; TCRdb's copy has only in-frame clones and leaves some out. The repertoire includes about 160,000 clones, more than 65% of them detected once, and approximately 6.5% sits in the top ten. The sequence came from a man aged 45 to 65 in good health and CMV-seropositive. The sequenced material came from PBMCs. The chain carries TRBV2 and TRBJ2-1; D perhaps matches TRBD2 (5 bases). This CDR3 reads CATPERDYNEQFF. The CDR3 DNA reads TGTGCTACCCCTGAGAGGGATTACAATGAGCAGTTCTTC.